Each of the 4 T cell receptor beta chains below was sequenced from the same sample in a study of OX40 agonist ivuxolimab in advanced cancers. Repertoires were generated with immunoSEQ multiplex PCR, while TCRdb's copy carries only in-frame clones and drops some. The data contain 9,500 to 13,000 clones, approximately 84% of them singletons. The sequencing used CD4+ or CD8+ T cells sorted from blood, collected in a trial of the OX40 agonist ivuxolimab. These receptors originate from an adult with an advanced solid tumor such as melanoma, head and neck, liver or kidney cancer.

CDR3 loop: CASSSGTSGGFNEQFF. CDR3 DNA: TGTGCCAGCAGCTCCGGGACTAGCGGGGGTTTCAATGAGCAGTTCTTC. The rearrangement links TRBV7-9 to TRBJ2-1, with 14 bases that match TRBD2. Germline assignment: CDR1 SEHNR and CDR2 FQNEAQ (reference sequence). V was pared by 4 bases and J by 6 bases, with 5 bases of the junction left unmatched. CDR3 length equals 16 residues. Full variable domain (rest looked up from reference TRBV7-9 and TRBJ2-1): DTGVSQNPRHKITKRGQNVTFRCDPISEHNRLYWYRQTLGQGPEFLTYFQNEAQLEKSRLLSDRFSAERPKGSFSTLEIQRTEQGDSAMYLCASSSGTSGGFNEQFFGPGTRLTVL.

The chain is built from TRBV2 and TRBJ2-7, with D tentatively TRBD1 or TRBD2 (5 bases each). V was cut by 8 bases and J by 3 bases, with 14 bases left in between. Germline loops: CDR1 SNHLY, CDR2 FYNNEI. The CDR3 sequence is 13 residues long. The CDR3 is CASEGRTSYEQYF. CDR3 nucleotide sequence: TGTGCCAGCGAGGGACGGACGAGCTACGAGCAGTACTTC.

The DNA for the CDR3 is TGTGCCAGCAGCTTAGATTGGAAGGAGCAGTACTTC. Its translation: CASSLDWKEQYF. The chain is built from TRBV7-2 and TRBJ2-7; no firm D call. V lost 1 base and J 7 bases, leaving 8 bases between the germline ends. This CDR3 comprises 12 residues. The germline V gene has CDR1 SGHTA and CDR2 FQGNSA.

The rearrangement uses TRBV4-1 and TRBJ2-1, with D unclear. The germline V gene has CDR1 MGHRA and CDR2 YSYEKL. This CDR3 contains 14 residues. The V end lost 0 bases, the J end lost 8 bases, and 11 bases lay between the germline ends. The CDR3 protein is CASSQEKRSDEQFF. The DNA for the CDR3 is TGCGCCAGCAGCCAAGAAAAGAGGAGTGATGAGCAGTTCTTC.